The TCR beta chain under discussion was sequenced for a study of shared clonotypes between healthy human individuals (TCRdb year 2020). Looking at the study overall: A few men and a couple of women, aged 18 to 49 years, made up the cohort. For each donor, CD4 naive and CD4 memory were each given three plates, CD8 naive was given two plates, and CD8 memory was given one plate. To estimate repertoire size and how much clonotype sharing occurs between individuals, the study deeply sequenced the blood TCR repertoires of about 5 healthy adults. To increase sequencing depth and limit assay-specific biases, different laboratories used diverse techniques to prepare libraries and sequence TCR repertoires. Leukapheresis yielded between about 0.9 and 8.9 billion PBMCs per donor.

Overall study results and their limits: Compared with non-shared clonotypes, the clonotypes found in all four sorted-subset donors had higher generation probabilities. Sampling was limited to blood, and TCR repertoires in tissue likely differ from TCR repertoires in blood. Pairwise subsampling indicated that sequencing depth was expected to affect the degree of clonotype sharing among donors. The genetic and exposure-history diversity represented was limited by the small number of donors. Larger estimated clonotype richness was generally found for naive subsets than for memory subsets. Incomplete sequencing was indicated by rarefaction of sorted-subset datasets, despite the large sequencing depth. Roughly 5% of naive CD4, more than 3% of naive CD8, 2.3% of memory CD4, and around 0.42% of memory CD8 clonotypes were shared across several donors.

TCR CDR3 regions were amplified from genomic DNA by multiplex PCR using the deep immunoSEQ assay. For each cell subset, the extracted genomic DNA was distributed evenly across all wells of several immunoSEQ 96-well plates, and each plate served as one replicate. For sorted subsets, 200 to 250 ng of genomic DNA, equivalent to some 30,000 T cell genomes, went into each replicate PCR. Purified libraries were quantified with a Qubit 3.0 fluorometer, sized on a Bioanalyzer 2100, and re-quantified with the KAPA Library Quantification kit. A separate single-read 150-cycle Illumina NextSeq 550 flow cell was used to sequence each immunoSEQ 96-well plate. In the authors' own workflow: Because the immunoSEQ output held only junctional sequences and lacked quality scores, the filtering could not match the filtering applied to full-length reads. Sequences were annotated with PyIR, a Python wrapper for IgBLAST v1.9, using IMGT germline references to assign V/J genes and CDR3. Reads with weak V/J assignments (E-value above 1e-6), missing CDR3, stop codons, out-of-frame junctions, or ambiguous translated residues were removed. V3J clonotypes were defined by identical inferred V gene, J gene, and CDR3 amino acid sequence. Percentage overlap between repertoires was computed as shared unique clonotypes divided by the size of the smaller repertoire. RTK rarefaction, the Chao1 estimator, and Recon v2.1 estimates of unobserved clonotypes were used to assess repertoire richness. Generation probabilities for all TCRbeta clonotypes obtained by the gDNA method from several donors were computed using OLGA. TCRdb provides this immuneACCESS table in a form limited to in-frame rearrangements. Some clones are lacking; in checked studies, under half of them reflect an unresolved V gene, and why the rest are absent is not known. V and J calls and clone size are as listed in that table; D and trimming were resolved from the DNA. The sample has roughly 2.5 million clones on record, around nine tenths of them singletons. The biggest ten clones account for around 0.14% of the sample.

Reading from cysteine to phenylalanine, the CDR3 counts 11 amino acids. Only the CDR3 portion is preserved as DNA: 33 bases, with reading frame beginning at the first base. CDR1 and CDR2 were assigned from the germline V gene as MNHEY and SVGAGI. At the junction V is shortened by 6 bases and J by 10 bases; bases outside the gene matches: 1. The donors were healthy, HIV-negative adults with no recently reported acute infections or vaccinations. All donors were Caucasian adults living in Nashville, Tennessee, USA. CD4+ T cells were enriched through magnetic negative selection, after which naive cells were positively selected on CD45RA and the remaining negative fraction served as the memory subset. Blood was collected by leukapheresis, and PBMCs were isolated by Ficoll-Histopaque density gradient centrifugation and then cryopreserved in liquid nitrogen vapor phase. Analytical flow cytometry was used to check the purity and quantity of each magnetically sorted T cell population. From each sorted fraction, genomic DNA was isolated and quantified by UV absorbance on a Nanodrop 2000c.

This clone has only one observation. Its cognate antigen has yet to be identified. No much larger clonotype is one base removed from it; base qualities were not supplied. The receptor comes from a man younger than 35 in good health. The sequencing input was naive CD4+ T cells sorted from blood. The intended sense of this specimen's cell subset or site label: CD45RA+ positively selected. The chain is assembled from TRBV6-5 and TRBJ2-1, with 9 middle bases fitting TRBD1. The DNA sequence is given as TGTGCCAGCAGGACAGGGGGAGAGCAGTTCTTC. This sequence encodes CASRTGGEQFF.